What follows is one T cell receptor beta chain and its context. Its recognized antigen is unknown. Per-nucleotide qualities are absent, and no much larger clonotype sits a single base away. The cohort was made up of about 610 healthy bone marrow donors. All cohort members were sampled while nominally healthy, although unrecorded immune exposures were likely present. The donor was CMV seronegative and belonged to the group of under 400 seronegative cohort members. A peripheral blood sample was provided by each donor, and peripheral blood mononuclear cells were used for TCR beta sequencing. Genomic DNA extraction from the blood cell samples was performed with the Qiagen DNeasy Blood Extraction Kit. The sample belongs to a study of cytomegalovirus exposure and HLA in healthy donors (dated by TCRdb to about 2017). In terms of the full investigation: According to an earlier analysis of 587 of the donors, about 170 million T cells yielded 90 million to 140 million unique TCR beta sequences and about 300 Gb of sequence data. An early release that covered about 600 HLA-typed donors contained approximately 300 gigabases of sequencing data and around 85 million unique TCR sequences. Of the 350 to 400 genotyped donors, roughly 80% fell in the genetic ancestry cluster associated with self-reported Caucasian donors. The aim of the study was to test whether cataloging public T cell receptors could identify signatures of past pathogen exposure. The study profiled the T cell repertoires of hundreds of subjects by immunosequencing and related them to cytomegalovirus serostatus. A separate validation cohort of approximately 130 different subjects was used in addition to the approximately 700-subject first cohort. To predict cytomegalovirus infection status, the study brought together high-throughput TCR immunosequencing, statistical association of individual TCRs with disease status, and machine learning. In a later analysis, previously published TCR beta repertoires from 550 to 700 donors were re-analyzed and high-resolution HLA genotyping was added so that TCR occurrence patterns could be studied. Rather than drawing on any new phenotypic data, the later analysis identified candidate immune exposures from TCR beta sequences and the way those sequences occurred across donors. In an earlier analysis of roughly 540 of the donors, high-throughput TCR beta sequencing was used to judge whether each TCR beta V gene segment behaved as functional or pseudogenic. Donor age, sex, ethnicity and CMV serostatus were compiled alongside the repertoire data. A later genetic analysis took genome-wide SNP genotypes for about 65% of the roughly 670 donors and used that subset as a discovery cohort. All discovery cohort repertoires had been generated on a single sequencing platform. HLA typing included class I and class II loci at four-digit resolution. Typing coverage varied by locus: roughly 629-640 donors for A, B, C, DRB1 and DQB1; around 560 for DQA1; more than 600 for DPA1; around 450 for DPB1. A handful of DR-DQ haplotypes were treated as single units for association and clustering because of strong linkage in the cohort. Among some 410 genotyped donors of the cohort, an average of roughly 230,000 unique TCR beta nucleotide sequences was sequenced per donor, of which roughly 18% were non-productive. Study-wide conclusions, independent of this receptor: For the cohort, immune exposure information was limited to CMV serostatus. Most TCR sequences were seen in very few donors, while some public TCRs were found in many individuals. The presence/absence analyses assumed that sequencing depth was roughly uniform across donors, and that assumption may not be true. A later genetic analysis reported fewer N-insertions in productive TCRs among donors in an Asian-associated ancestry cluster than the approximately 670-donor mean. The cohort was sequenced for TCR beta chains only, and without alpha or paired-chain data the features that could be detected were limited. Strong co-occurrence of HLA alleles, especially DR and DQ, made assigning TCR associations to individual alleles difficult. According to a later analysis, parvovirus B19, influenza, CMV and Epstein-Barr virus appeared linked to several top co-occurrence clusters. Some IMGT-functional V segments, including TRBV6-2 and TRBV6-3, could not be told apart with the 87-base-pair reads, so those segments were excluded. Because counts were too low, seventeen rarely observed V segments, including chromosome 9 orphons, were excluded from the earlier analysis of under 650 of the donors. In a later analysis, the rate of TCR association differed among HLA loci, with DRB1 alleles having the most associated TCRs and HLA-C alleles having the fewest. A later genetic analysis associated a missense DCLRE1C variant with V-gene and J-gene trimming of TCR beta chains, and an independent cohort replicated the association. In both the original and validation cohorts, the classifier was reported to diagnose cytomegalovirus status with high specificity and sensitivity. A few of the identified cytomegalovirus-associated TCR beta chains were confirmed in vitro to be specific for cytomegalovirus antigens. The study listed around 160 TCR beta chains as associated with cytomegalovirus. According to a later analysis, most CMV-associated TCR beta chains appeared to be HLA-restricted, and the HLA associations seemed to be driven largely by CMV exposure. Broadly in line with IMGT annotations, most TCR beta V segments showed up in productive rearrangements about 87% or about 30% of the time in an earlier analysis of around 600 of the donors. In a later analysis, HLA-associated TCR beta chains were found to be more clonally expanded and to have lower generation probabilities than equally common non-associated chains. Correlated functional status among segregating V segments might reflect linkage disequilibrium, but an unknown experimental factor could not be ruled out. A further reported finding was that TCR beta sequences accurately predicted the HLA-A and HLA-B alleles for most subjects in the first cohort. Because HLA typing was missing for some donors at each locus, association tests included only the typed subset. At a false discovery rate of 0.05, a later analysis linked 16,000 or so TCR beta sequences to specific HLA alleles. The authors suggested that the approach could potentially be generalized to other disease states and immunological phenotypes. A group of highly shared sequence variants was considered likely to be a technical artifact of the sequencing pipeline.

The library was built by means of the immunoSEQ multiplex PCR assay. For the multiplex PCR, a mixture combining 60 forward primers for TCR Vbeta segments and 13 reverse primers for TCR Jbeta segments was used. A multiplex PCR assay on genomic DNA amplified the CDR3 region of rearranged TCR beta genes. On the Illumina HiSeq System, the amplified TCR beta libraries were sequenced as 87-base-pair reads. Under the source paper's analysis protocol: In a later analysis, roughly 80 million unique TCR beta chains were counted across the 500 to 700 repertoires, and roughly 11 million of these chains were shared by at least two donors. To remove PCR and sequencing errors, raw reads were error-corrected and collapsed into unique sequences using a nearest-neighbor algorithm that merged closely related sequences. To assign V, D and J gene segments, CDR3 sequences were aligned to IMGT reference sequences. For a sequence to be retained, at least a six-nucleotide match to both a V gene segment and a J gene segment was required. Rearrangements were classified as productive when the CDR3 lacked stop codons and remained in frame with V and J, and all other rearrangements were classified as non-productive. Following IMGT convention, CDR3 was defined as the stretch from the second conserved V-encoded cysteine to the conserved J-encoded phenylalanine. The earlier analysis of about 610 of the donors excluded sequences that lacked an unambiguous match to a single V gene segment. An earlier analysis of approximately 590 of the donors classified V segments as functional when productive rearrangements were above 56.7% and as segregating when the standard deviation between donors was above 5%. A statistical classification framework was built for diagnosing cytomegalovirus status from the catalog of TCR beta chain sequences. In a later analysis, V and J genes were assigned by comparing TCR nucleotide sequences against IMGT/GENE-DB human TR gene sequences. Using the TCRdist pipeline, a later analysis assigned CDR3 sequences along with most-parsimonious VDJ recombination scenarios. In a later analysis, each TCR beta chain was defined by its CDR3 amino acid sequence together with its V-gene family, and reads lacking a unique V-gene family were excluded. In a later analysis, 450 to 600 highly shared, low-generation-probability nucleotide sequences were removed to address suspected cross-contamination and a sequencing artifact. For each public chain, a later analysis derived a clonal expansion index from normalized ranks of inferred template counts within each repertoire. A later analysis computed generation probabilities with a VDJ recombination model fitted to out-of-frame rearrangements, and checked the results against IGoR. In a later analysis, hypergeometric tests were used to score TCR-TCR, TCR-HLA and TCR-CMV co-occurrence, with a repertoire-size bias correction applied to TCR pairs. A later analysis estimated false discovery rates by permuting HLA or CMV assignments 20 times. A later analysis grouped co-occurring TCRs with DBSCAN, adding TCRdist sequence similarity when clustering within HLA-allele-positive subsets. Co-occurrence clustering excluded repertoires with fewer than 30,000 or more than 120,000 public chains, plus five with anomalous nucleotide sharing. TCRdb's version of the immuneACCESS table is confined to in-frame rearrangements and falls short of the full clone set. An unresolved V gene accounts for under half of the shortfall where checked; the remainder is of unknown origin. That table gives V, J and clone size, and the DNA gave D and trimming. The sample profile shows some 120,000 clones; approximately 81% of them were found once. Of the sample, around 4% falls within the top ten clones.

According to the germline V gene, CDR1 reads LGHNA and CDR2 reads YSLEER. The CDR3 measures 15 amino acids from cysteine to phenylalanine. Kept here is only the CDR3 DNA, which spans 45 bases and is read in frame from base 1. V ends up 1 base short and J 4 bases short, with an unmatched junction base count of 2. The V and J genes are TRBV4-3 and TRBJ1-3, with 9 bases in between that match TRBD1. The sequence was obtained from a woman in her twenties or thirties in good health and CMV-seronegative. The sample consisted of PBMCs. The DNA sequence is as follows: TGCGCCAGCAGCCAAGCCGGGACAGGGGGAAACACCATATATTTT. Translation gives CASSQAGTGGNTIYF.